Below are 10 T cell receptor beta chains sequenced from a single sample in a study of low-dose radiotherapy and immunotherapy resistance in tumors. First-strand cDNA used TRAV- and TRBV-specific primers, covering alpha and beta chains. With a constant-region primer and a V-primer adapter, TCRs were subjected to roughly 20 PCR cycles of amplification. MiXCR was run by TCRdb on the reads, yielding one entry per CDR3 protein. The sample has some 7,100 distinct CDR3 sequences, about 53% seen once. The receptors here all came from a human donor with advanced metastatic prostate, ovarian, gallbladder or colorectal cancer (not recorded which). This table probably holds off-target reads from a library built for another chain.

V usage is TRBV28 and J usage is TRBJ1-5, with a weak D call TRBD1 (6 bases). Looked up from germline, CDR1 is MDHEN and CDR2 is SYDVKM. V lost 4 bases and J lost 0, with 13 bases in between. This CDR3 is built from 16 residues. CDR3 sequence reads: CASSSGAIYSNQPQHF. The CDR3 nucleotides are TGTGCCAGCAGTTCGGGGGCGATATATAGCAATCAGCCCCAGCATTTT. The entire variable domain, with the rest obtained from reference TRBV28 and TRBJ1-5, is as follows: DVKVTQSSRYLVKRTGEKVFLECVQDMDHENMFWYRQDPGLGLRLIYFSYDVKMKEKGDIPEGYSVSREKKERFSLILESASTNQTSMYLCASSSGAIYSNQPQHFGDGTRLSIL.

This clonotype has more than one count but fewer than ten. This chain links TRBV5-1 with TRBJ2-3; D is unclear. Looked up from germline, CDR1 is SGHRS and CDR2 is YFSETQ. V was shortened by 0 bases and J by 2 bases, with 4 bases between the two germline ends. CDR3 length: 13 amino acids. The CDR3 coding sequence is TGCGCCAGCAGCTTGGACCCCACAGATACGCAGTATTTT. It yields the protein CASSLDPTDTQYF.

V gene TRBV12-3 or TRBV12-4 combines with J gene TRBJ2-1, with D tentatively TRBD2 (7 bases). CDR3 length equals 13 residues. The V and J ends lost 6 bases and 5 bases respectively, with 11 bases between them. CDR3 sequence: CASRGRGNNEQFF. The DNA of the CDR3 is TGTGCCAGCAGGGGGAGGGGGAACAATGAGCAGTTCTTC.

The V gene is TRBV4-1, the J gene TRBJ2-7, with D possibly being TRBD1 or TRBD2 (7 bases each). CDR3 length equals 15 residues. Trimming pared 2 bases from V and 2 bases from J, leaving 13 bases between. CDR1 and CDR2 (germline): MGHRA, YSYEKL. DNA of the CDR3: TGCGCCAGCAGCCAAAAGCGGGACAGTCCCTACGAGCAGTACTTC. Encoded protein: CASSQKRDSPYEQYF.

This chain links TRBV12-3 or TRBV12-4 with TRBJ1-3; no reliable D call. The CDR3 is 13 amino acids. V lost 11 bases and J lost 3, with 14 bases in between. The CDR3 region has the DNA TGTGCCGACCAGTCTACCTATGGAAACACCATATATTTT. Its translation is CADQSTYGNTIYF.

This clonotype appeared a few times. The chain couples TRBV2 to TRBJ2-3; D is unclear. V lost 8 bases, J lost 4 bases, and 13 bases lay in between. Germline values: CDR1 SNHLY, CDR2 FYNNEI. CDR3 size: 13 residues. The CDR3 sequence: CASEFLSADTQYF. The CDR3 bases are TGTGCCAGCGAATTTCTTTCTGCAGATACGCAGTATTTT.

This clonotype was detected a few times. V gene TRBV2 combines with J gene TRBJ2-2, with TRBD1 as a possible D gene (6 bases). In germline, CDR1 is SNHLY, CDR2 FYNNEI. The CDR3 sequence is 16 residues long. Trimming took off 6 bases at V and 3 bases at J, with 17 bases between the two ends. CDR3: CASRSYRERYTGELFF. The CDR3 DNA is TGTGCCAGCAGGTCTTACAGGGAGAGGTACACCGGGGAGCTGTTTTTT. The entire variable domain, with the rest obtained from reference TRBV2 and TRBJ2-2, is as follows: EPEVTQTPSHQVTQMGQEVILRCVPISNHLYFYWYRQILGQKVEFLVSFYNNEISEKSEIFDDQFSVERPDGSNFTLKIRSTKLEDSAMYFCASRSYRERYTGELFFGEGSRLTVL.

The rearrangement links TRBV5-1 to TRBJ2-1; D unresolved. V lost 2 bases to trimming and J lost 5 bases, with 8 bases between them. Germline values: CDR1 SGHRS, CDR2 YFSETQ. The CDR3 length is 13 residues. The CDR3 here is CASSFYQHNEQFF. DNA of the CDR3: TGCGCCAGCAGCTTCTATCAGCACAATGAGCAGTTCTTC.

This clonotype occurred a few times. The gene calls are TRBV28 and TRBJ1-6; D not certain. The CDR3 loop spans 16 amino acids. V shed 2 bases and J shed 8 bases, with 16 bases lying between them. Germline lookup yields CDR1 MDHEN and CDR2 SYDVKM. CDR3 coding DNA: TGTGCCAGCAGTTTAAGCCCGGACTGGACCTATTCACCCCTCCACTTT. It encodes CASSLSPDWTYSPLHF.

This clonotype was detected only a few times. The V and J genes are TRBV12-3 or TRBV12-4 and TRBJ1-4; 10 bases are shared with TRBD1. Trimming took 3 bases from V and 4 from J; bases not matched to a gene: 2. This CDR3 has 15 residues. CDR3 nucleotide sequence: TGTGCCAGCAGTTTCGGGGACAGGGGTAATGAAAAACTGTTTTTT. Its translation is CASSFGDRGNEKLFF.